The sequence of this T cell receptor (beta chain) was determined in a study of T-cell reconstitution after alpha-beta-depleted transplantation in children. Per germline, CDR1 SNHLY and CDR2 FYNNEI. CDR3 size: 12 residues. Trimming took off 8 bases at V and 4 bases at J, with 12 bases between the two ends. Unique molecular identifiers were incorporated during preparation of the TCRbeta library. One entry per CDR3 protein, called by TCRdb with MiXCR from the PCR reads. This table holds 300,000 to 400,000 distinct CDR3 sequences, about a quarter found once. Study-level findings and limits: Surviving recipient T cells and thymic progenitors accounted for the high day-60 TCRbeta diversity observed in some patients. Roughly two months post-transplant, alpha-beta T cells reportedly originated from several hundred graft clones that had expanded. By one year post-transplant, T-cell counts and diversity largely arose from T cells that were newly produced.

As concerns this clonotype: The antigen remains undetermined.

The chain joins TRBV2 to TRBJ2-7, with a weak D call TRBD2 (6 bases). This clonotype was sampled from a male patient younger than 18 who had a stem cell transplant for acute lymphoblastic leukemia, so the T cells may come from the graft donor. Sequenced here: PBMCs, mostly from graft donor cells, sampled 180 days after TCRalphabeta/CD19-depleted stem cell transplant. The CDR3 sequence is CASGGTPYEQYF. The DNA of the CDR3 is TGTGCCAGCGGGGGGACTCCTTACGAGCAGTACTTC.